This T cell receptor (beta chain) was obtained from a study of blood T cell repertoires in COVID-19. For the study at large: Sites in the United States, Italy and Spain provided acute and convalescent COVID-19 samples.

CDR1 MNHEY and CDR2 SVGAGI come from the germline V gene. The CDR3 spans 16 residues. The J segment lost 8 bases and the V segment lost 0 bases, leaving 9 bases of the junction unmatched. The participants were between about 18 and 90 years old and came from 20 to 30 US areas. The recovered donors of Cohort 3 showed two negative PCRs, clearance, or symptom resolution. This clone has only a few counts. Clones were read by immunoSEQ multiplex PCR, and TCRdb kept only the in-frame ones, dropping some. The sample lists more than 300,000 clones; 89% were seen once. The rearrangement uses TRBV6-5 and TRBJ2-1, with TRBD2 identical over 8 bases. The receptor comes from a woman younger than 45 who had recovered from COVID-19. The sample taken for sequencing was PBMCs or T cells enriched from blood (not recorded which). The DNA of the CDR3 is TGTGCCAGCAGTTACTCTCGGCCCAGCGGGAGACATGAGCAGTTCTTC. Its protein product is CASSYSRPSGRHEQFF.